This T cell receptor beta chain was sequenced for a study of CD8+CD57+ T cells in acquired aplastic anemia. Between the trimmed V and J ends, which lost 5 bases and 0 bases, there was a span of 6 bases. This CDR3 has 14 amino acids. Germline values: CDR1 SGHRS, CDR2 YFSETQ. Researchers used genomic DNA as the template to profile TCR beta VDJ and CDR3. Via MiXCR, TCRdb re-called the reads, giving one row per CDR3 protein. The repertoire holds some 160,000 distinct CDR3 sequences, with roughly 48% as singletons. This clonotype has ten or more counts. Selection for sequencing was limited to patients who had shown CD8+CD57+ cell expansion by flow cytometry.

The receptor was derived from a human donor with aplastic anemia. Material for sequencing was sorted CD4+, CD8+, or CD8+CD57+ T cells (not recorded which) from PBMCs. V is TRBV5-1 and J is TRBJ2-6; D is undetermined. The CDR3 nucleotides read TGCGCCAGCAGGGACGTCTCTGGGGCCAACGTCCTGACTTTC. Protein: CASRDVSGANVLTF. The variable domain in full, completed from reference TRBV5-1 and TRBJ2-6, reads KAGVTQTPRYLIKTRGQQVTLSCSPISGHRSVSWYQQTPGQGLQFLFEYFSETQRNKGNFPGRFSGRQFSNSRSEMNVSTLELGDSALYLCASRDVSGANVLTFGAGSRLTVL.